This T cell receptor (beta chain) was recovered during a study of T cells after yellow fever vaccination (dated by TCRdb to between 2018 and 2020). Regarding the complete study: The SMART-Seq v4 Ultra Low Input RNA kit was used to prepare libraries from fractions with low cell numbers. To follow T-cell clones before and after primary and booster YFV17D yellow fever vaccination, bulk TCR alpha and beta repertoires were sequenced over time. Two healthy male donors, one aged 18 to 30 and one aged 30 to 40 years, made up the cohort. Blood was drawn at multiple timepoints before and after primary and secondary immunization, with bulk PBMC replicates and cell subsets isolated.

TCR cDNA was made using 5'RACE template switching, a step that added a universal primer site and unique molecular identifiers. Priming for cDNA synthesis came from both the TCR alpha and TCR beta constant segments. Library amplification involved two PCR steps, and the second step added sample barcodes and sequencing adapters. Sequencing of libraries was performed on Illumina HiSeq 2500 (2x100 bp) or NovaSeq (2x150 bp). The published analysis was carried out like this. MIGEC handled demultiplexing of reads and collapsing into UMI consensus sequences, while MiXCR performed V(D)J alignment. Using edgeR on replicate PBMC samples, clonotypes were called vaccine-responding if FDR was below 0.01 and the log2 fold change was above 5 up to day 15. CD4 or CD8 identity was assigned to each bulk clonotype according to whether the clonotype was present at higher abundance in the sequenced CD4 repertoire or the sequenced CD8 repertoire. The public sequencing data were trimmed at Q25 with fastp and processed into clonotypes with MiXCR by TCRdb, which kept only in-frame beta chains. CDR3 protein sequences are deduplicated, and each keeps its most common genes and DNA. TCRdb, not the original authors, processed these V and J calls. This sample is represented by more than 350,000 distinct CDR3 sequences; approximately 10% of them were singletons. The biggest ten clones account for roughly 18% of the sample.

The sample's treatment or condition, from its label and the paper: live attenuated yellow fever vaccine strain. At each blood-draw timepoint, two biological replicates of bulk PBMCs were obtained. A standard Ficoll-Paque protocol was used to isolate PBMCs from peripheral blood. TriZol was used to extract RNA from bulk PBMCs, from CD4 and CD8 fractions, and from dextramer-positive and dextramer-negative fractions. The CDR3 runs 15 residues from the cysteine to the phenylalanine. Only CDR3 DNA is held: 45 bases, read in frame from base 1. CDR1 and CDR2 (ENHRY, SYGVKD) derive from the germline V gene. The germline ends are 9 bases apart after V is trimmed by 0 bases and J by 6 bases. Points the paper makes about the study in general: Because abundant contaminating clonotypes from the bulk population could be contained in FACS-sorted repertoires, computational filtering was required. Compared with the primary T-cell response, the secondary T-cell response was weaker but faster, peaking on day 5 rather than day 15. A small share of clonotypes was detected in both CD4 and CD8 compartments, with the overlap likely arising from convergent recombination. After the booster, most of the clones that had expanded following primary vaccination were detected again (almost 98% of CD4 and roughly 90% of CD8), which suggests that memory was broadly maintained. Only a couple of donors were included in the study, so the extent to which the findings can be generalized is limited.

With regard to this clonotype: Its antigen is currently not known. No per-base quality is available; no much larger clone lies one base away.

The sequences come from PBMCs, collected on the day of the first yellow fever vaccination. The TCR comes from a young man who received the YFV17D yellow fever vaccine. The rearranged segments are TRBV10-3 and TRBJ1-6; possibly the D gene is TRBD1, per 5 matching bases. The CDR3 reads CAISESMGPNSPLHF. The DNA sequence is given as TGTGCCATCAGTGAGTCAATGGGGCCTAATTCACCCCTCCACTTT.